This T cell receptor beta chain was profiled in a study of T cells in localized non-small cell lung cancer. Study-wide results and limits: A median of about 60 of the top 100 tumor clones appeared in adjacent lung, which was paired and uninvolved. Elevated blood T cell density was associated with longer overall survival.

Method: immunoSEQ multiplex PCR; TCRdb's copy keeps in-frame clones and lacks some. The sample includes about 40,000 clones, under 90% of them seen just once. Germline trimming cut 8 bases from V and 9 bases from J; bases unmatched to any gene: 7. Germline CDR1 reads SNHLY; CDR2 reads FYNNEI. The CDR3 extends over 12 amino acids. A word on this clone: Antigen: not known.

This chain links TRBV2 with TRBJ1-5; 7 positions match TRBD1. This TCR was recovered from a male donor older than 55 with stage II lung adenocarcinoma. The specimen was peripheral blood mononuclear cells, collected before any cancer treatment. CDR3 sequence reads: CASLEGAGPQHF. In DNA form, the CDR3 reads TGTGCCAGCCTCGAGGGGGCAGGGCCCCAGCATTTT.